This TCR beta chain derives from a study of patients and donors after allogeneic stem cell transplantation. There are many counts of this clonotype. TCRdb redid the calling of the RT-PCR reads with MiXCR, one entry per CDR3 protein. Of fewer than 75,000 distinct CDR3 sequences listed, 26% are singletons. V dropped 3 bases and J dropped 7 bases, with 15 bases sitting between them. CDR1 is SQVTM, CDR2 ANQGSEA, per germline. CDR3 length: 13 amino acids. Sequenced: blood, either unsorted or a sorted T cell fraction (not recorded which). This receptor was obtained from a human donor who was either an allogeneic HSCT recipient or a stem cell or donor lymphocyte infusion donor (not recorded which). It is not recorded whose cells these are; they may come from a transplant donor. V and J are TRBV29-1 and TRBJ1-1, with D tentatively TRBD1 (6 bases). CDR3 sequence reads: CSVEGTSKGEAFF. The CDR3 bases are TGCAGCGTTGAGGGGACATCGAAGGGTGAAGCTTTCTTT.